The sequence of this TCR beta chain was determined in a study of control samples from healthy donors and cancer patients. The CDR3 covers 16 residues. CDR1 MNHNS and CDR2 SASEGT come from the germline V gene. V lost 3 bases and J 5 bases, leaving 19 bases between the germline ends. Sequencing was performed with immunoSEQ multiplex PCR; in TCRdb, only in-frame clones are kept and a portion is missing. The table shows approximately 230,000 clones, with over 70% occurring only once. This clone was detected a few times. The sample consisted of PBMCs. The V call is TRBV6-1, the J call TRBJ1-2, with a weak D call TRBD1 (5 bases). This receptor was obtained from a woman aged 60-75 years with lung cancer. The CDR3 nucleotides are TGTGCCAGCAGTGAGGGGGATGGCAGGGCGGATTATGGCTACACCTTC. Protein sequence: CASSEGDGRADYGYTF.